Listed here are 10 T cell receptor beta chains from one sample, sequenced in a study of T cell responses to AZD1222 COVID-19 vaccine. The assay was immunoSEQ multiplex PCR, and TCRdb's table has in-frame clones only and misses some. Found here are 90,000 to 120,000 clones, around 91% of them singletons; the top ten hold under 25%. This specimen consisted of peripheral blood, obtained on day 0 of AZD1222 vaccination. The receptors here all came from an adult in good health.

This clone has a handful of counts. The gene calls are TRBV7-8 and TRBJ2-1; 8 positions match TRBD2. Germline CDR1 and CDR2: SGHVS and FQNEAQ. The CDR3 contains 13 residues. J lost 7 bases, V lost 7 bases, and 6 bases had no gene match. DNA of the CDR3: TGTGCCAGCAAATCGGGGGGGCCGAATGAGCAGTTCTTC. This codes for CASKSGGPNEQFF.

The rearrangement uses TRBV4-2 and TRBJ1-3; D not resolved. V was pared by 0 bases and J by 1 base, with 7 bases between. Germline lookup yields CDR1 LGHNA and CDR2 YNFKEQ. The CDR3 contains 15 residues. The CDR3 DNA follows: TGTGCCAGCAGCCAAGACGGAGGATCTGGAAACACCATATATTTT. Its translation: CASSQDGGSGNTIYF.

CDR3 amino acids: CASSDRPPTRGSYEQYF. In nucleotides, the CDR3 is TGTGCCAGCAGCGACCGCCCACCTACTCGCGGCTCCTACGAGCAGTACTTC. The rearrangement links TRBV11-2 to TRBJ2-7; unclear D gene. The length of the CDR3 is 17 residues. Deletions cut 5 bases from V and 0 bases from J, with 20 bases between. Looked up from germline, CDR1 is SGHAT and CDR2 is FQNNGV.

The V and J genes are TRBV5-6 and TRBJ2-3, with a weak D call TRBD2 (6 bases). V was shortened by 3 bases and J by 8 bases, with 13 bases between the two germline ends. Germline V gives CDR1 SGHDT, CDR2 YYEEEE. CDR3 size: 13 residues. CDR3 protein: CASSWGDSGTQYF. The CDR3 nucleotides are TGTGCCAGCAGCTGGGGGGACTCGGGTACGCAGTATTTT. Full variable domain (missing parts from reference TRBV5-6 and TRBJ2-3): DAGVTQSPTHLIKTRGQQVTLRCSPKSGHDTVSWYQQALGQGPQFIFQYYEEEERQRGNFPDRFSGHQFPNYSSELNVNALLLGDSALYLCASSWGDSGTQYFGPGTRLTVL.

CDR3 nucleotides: TGCAGCGCCGGGGTGGCAAACGAGCAGTACTTC. This encodes CSAGVANEQYF. This sequence joins TRBV29-1 and TRBJ2-7; tentative D call: TRBD2 (5 bases). There are 11 residues in the CDR3. Trimming removed 7 bases from V and 5 bases from J, with 12 bases in between. The germline gives CDR1 SQVTM, CDR2 ANQGSEA.

The J gene is TRBJ1-2, the V gene TRBV5-6; no firm D call. The CDR3 length is 12 residues. Germline V lookup: CDR1 SGHDT, CDR2 YYEEEE. V was clipped by 1 base and J by 5 bases, with 6 bases between them. The CDR3 region is CASSLRDYGYTF. Here the CDR3 DNA reads TGTGCCAGCAGCTTGCGGGATTATGGCTACACCTTC.

V is TRBV23-1 and J is TRBJ2-3; D is possibly TRBD1 (7 bases). TRBV23-1 belongs to the ORF category, with a function that is uncertain. V dropped 4 bases and J dropped 3 bases, with 17 bases sitting between them. The CDR3 covers 16 residues. Here the CDR3 DNA reads TGCGCCAGCAGTCCTTCTCAGGGGGGAGGAACAGATACGCAGTATTTT. Encoded protein: CASSPSQGGGTDTQYF.

The CDR3 sequence is CASSSWPTSGGSSYEQYF. The DNA of the CDR3 is TGTGCCAGCAGCTCGTGGCCTACTAGCGGGGGAAGCTCCTACGAGCAGTACTTC. The chain combines TRBV5-4 with TRBJ2-7; 11 bases map to TRBD2. Germline V gene lookup returns CDR1 SGHNT and CDR2 YYREEE (reference sequence). This CDR3 is built from 18 residues. The V and J ends lost 3 bases and 0 bases, in that order; junction bases with no gene match: 11.

The gene calls are TRBV6-5 and TRBJ2-7, with TRBD2 matching 9 bases. With 7 bases clipped from V and 5 bases from J, the junction kept 9 bases outside the gene matches. CDR3 length equals 14 residues. Germline assignment: CDR1 MNHEY and CDR2 SVGAGI. The CDR3 loop reads CASKISGGRNEQYF. The DNA of the CDR3 is TGTGCCAGCAAAATTAGCGGGGGAAGGAACGAGCAGTACTTC.

The rearrangement uses TRBV6-2 or TRBV6-3 and TRBJ1-5, with D possibly matching TRBD1 (5 bases). Germline CDR1 is MNHEY and CDR2 is SVGEGT. The CDR3 extends over 17 amino acids. Trimming took 4 bases from V and 3 from J, leaving 19 bases between them. For the CDR3, the DNA is TGTGCCAGCAGTTGGGGACTGGGCCTCTCCACCAATCAGCCCCAGCATTTT. Amino acid sequence: CASSWGLGLSTNQPQHF.